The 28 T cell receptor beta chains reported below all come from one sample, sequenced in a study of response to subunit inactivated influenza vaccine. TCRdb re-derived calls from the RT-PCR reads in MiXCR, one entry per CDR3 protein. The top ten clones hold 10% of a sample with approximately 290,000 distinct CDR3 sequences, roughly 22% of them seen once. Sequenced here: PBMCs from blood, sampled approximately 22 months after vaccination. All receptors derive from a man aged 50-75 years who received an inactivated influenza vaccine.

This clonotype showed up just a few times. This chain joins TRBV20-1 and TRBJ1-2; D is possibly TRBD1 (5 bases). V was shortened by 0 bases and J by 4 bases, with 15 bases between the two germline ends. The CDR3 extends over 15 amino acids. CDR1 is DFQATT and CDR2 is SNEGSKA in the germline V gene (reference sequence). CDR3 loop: CSARDRGPRGYGYTF. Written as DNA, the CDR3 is TGCAGTGCTAGAGATAGGGGCCCGCGGGGCTATGGCTACACCTTC.

CDR3 DNA: TGTGCCAGCAGCTTGCACGGGGGGGCCGCCGGGGAGCTGTTTTTT. It specifies CASSLHGGAAGELFF. The chain is built from TRBV5-5 and TRBJ2-2, with 8 bases identical to TRBD2. The germline CDR1 and CDR2 sequences are SGHKS and YYEKEE (reference sequence). The CDR3 totals 15 residues. Germline trimming cut 1 base from V and 6 bases from J; bases unmatched to any gene: 5.

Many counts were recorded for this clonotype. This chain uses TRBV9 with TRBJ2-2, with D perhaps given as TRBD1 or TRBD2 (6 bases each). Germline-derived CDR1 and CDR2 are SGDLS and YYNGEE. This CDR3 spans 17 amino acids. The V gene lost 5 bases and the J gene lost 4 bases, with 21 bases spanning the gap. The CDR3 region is CASSIARVQGGTGELFF. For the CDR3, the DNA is TGTGCCAGCAGTATTGCCCGTGTACAGGGAGGCACCGGGGAGCTGTTTTTT.

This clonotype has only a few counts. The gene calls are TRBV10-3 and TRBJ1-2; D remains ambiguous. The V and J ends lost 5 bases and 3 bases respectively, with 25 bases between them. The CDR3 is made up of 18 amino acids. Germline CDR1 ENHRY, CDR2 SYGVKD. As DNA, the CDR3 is TGTGCCATCAGTTCTCGGTTCAAAAGTACCCGGCTGGACTATGGCTACACCTTC. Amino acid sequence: CAISSRFKSTRLDYGYTF.

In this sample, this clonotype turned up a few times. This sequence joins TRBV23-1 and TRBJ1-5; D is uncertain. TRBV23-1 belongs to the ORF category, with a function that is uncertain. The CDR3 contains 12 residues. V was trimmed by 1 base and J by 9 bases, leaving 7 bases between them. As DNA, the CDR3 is TGCGCCAGCAGTCAATTAGGTCGGCCCCAGCATTTT. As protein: CASSQLGRPQHF.

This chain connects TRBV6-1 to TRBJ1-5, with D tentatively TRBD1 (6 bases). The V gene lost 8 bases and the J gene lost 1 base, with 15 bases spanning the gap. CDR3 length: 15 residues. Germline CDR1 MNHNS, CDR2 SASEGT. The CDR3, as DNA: TGTGCCAGCGGTCCTTCCAGGGGAAGCAATCAGCCCCAGCATTTT. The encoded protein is CASGPSRGSNQPQHF.

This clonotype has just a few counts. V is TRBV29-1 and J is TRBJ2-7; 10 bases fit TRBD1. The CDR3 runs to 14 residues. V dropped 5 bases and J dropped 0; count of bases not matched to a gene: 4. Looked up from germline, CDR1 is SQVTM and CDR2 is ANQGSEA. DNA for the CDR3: TGCAGCGTTATCCGGGACAGGGGCTCCTACGAGCAGTACTTC. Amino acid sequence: CSVIRDRGSYEQYF.

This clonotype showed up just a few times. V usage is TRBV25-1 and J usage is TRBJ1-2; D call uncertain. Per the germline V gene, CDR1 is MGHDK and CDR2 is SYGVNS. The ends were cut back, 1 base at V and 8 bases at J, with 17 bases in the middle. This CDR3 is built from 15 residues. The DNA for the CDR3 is TGTGCCAGCAGTGAATCGAGGCACAGCTTCTCCGGCTACACCTTC. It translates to CASSESRHSFSGYTF.

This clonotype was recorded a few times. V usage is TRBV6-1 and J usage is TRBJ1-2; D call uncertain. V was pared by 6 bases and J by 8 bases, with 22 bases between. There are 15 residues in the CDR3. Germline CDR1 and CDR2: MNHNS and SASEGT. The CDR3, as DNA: TGTGCCAGCAGGGGCGGTTGGGCAGGCCCTTCGGGCTACACCTTC. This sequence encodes CASRGGWAGPSGYTF.

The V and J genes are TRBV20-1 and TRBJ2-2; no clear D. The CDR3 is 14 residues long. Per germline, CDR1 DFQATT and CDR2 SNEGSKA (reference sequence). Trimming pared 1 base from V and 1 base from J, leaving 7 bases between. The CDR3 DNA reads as TGCAGTGCTAGAGGGACCAAGAACACCGGGGAGCTGTTTTTT. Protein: CSARGTKNTGELFF.

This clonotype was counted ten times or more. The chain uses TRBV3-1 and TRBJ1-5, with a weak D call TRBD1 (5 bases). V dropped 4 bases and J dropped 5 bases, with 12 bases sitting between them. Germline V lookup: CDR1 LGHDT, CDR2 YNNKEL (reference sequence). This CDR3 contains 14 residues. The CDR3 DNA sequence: TGTGCCAGCAGCCCCGGGACCGCCGATCAGCCCCAGCATTTT. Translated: CASSPGTADQPQHF.

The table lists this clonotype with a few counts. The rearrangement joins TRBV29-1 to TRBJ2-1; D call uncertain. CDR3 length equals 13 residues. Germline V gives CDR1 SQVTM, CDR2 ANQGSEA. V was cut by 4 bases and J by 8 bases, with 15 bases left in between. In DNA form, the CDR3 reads TGCAGCGTTGTCTTTGACCGACCCCATGAGCAGTTCTTC. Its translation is CSVVFDRPHEQFF.

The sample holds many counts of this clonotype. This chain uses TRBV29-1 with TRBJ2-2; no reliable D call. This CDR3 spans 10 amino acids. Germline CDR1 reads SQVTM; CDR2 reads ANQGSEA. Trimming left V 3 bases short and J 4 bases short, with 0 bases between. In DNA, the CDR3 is TGCAGCGTTGACACCGGGGAGCTGTTTTTT. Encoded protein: CSVDTGELFF.

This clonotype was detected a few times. In nucleotides, the CDR3 is TGTGCCAGCAGCTTAGATAACACGGCGGGAAACGAGCAGTACTTC. Translation: CASSLDNTAGNEQYF. The chain combines TRBV7-6 with TRBJ2-7; tentatively, D is TRBD2 (6 bases). Between the trimmed V and J ends, which lost 1 base and 5 bases, there was a span of 15 bases. This CDR3 spans 15 amino acids. The germline CDR1 and CDR2 sequences are SGHVS and FNYEAQ.

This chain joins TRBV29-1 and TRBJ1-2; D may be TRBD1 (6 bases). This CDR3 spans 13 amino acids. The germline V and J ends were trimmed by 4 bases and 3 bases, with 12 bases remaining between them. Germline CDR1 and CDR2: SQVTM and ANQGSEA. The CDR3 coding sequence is TGCAGCGTTGGAGCAGGGGCTGACTATGGCTACACCTTC. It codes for CSVGAGADYGYTF.

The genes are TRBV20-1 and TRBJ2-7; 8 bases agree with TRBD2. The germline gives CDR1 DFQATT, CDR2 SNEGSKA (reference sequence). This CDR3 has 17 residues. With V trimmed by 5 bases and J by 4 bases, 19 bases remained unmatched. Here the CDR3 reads CSADGSGGRLTGYEQYF. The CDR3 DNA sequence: TGCAGTGCTGATGGGTCTGGCGGGAGGCTAACCGGTTACGAGCAGTACTTC.

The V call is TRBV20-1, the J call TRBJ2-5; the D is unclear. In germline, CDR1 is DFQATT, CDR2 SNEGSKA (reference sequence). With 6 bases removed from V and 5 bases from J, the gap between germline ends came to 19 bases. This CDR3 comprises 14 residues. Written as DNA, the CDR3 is TGCAGTGCCCCTGATTGGCGTGTTAGGGAGACCCAGTACTTC. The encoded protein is CSAPDWRVRETQYF.

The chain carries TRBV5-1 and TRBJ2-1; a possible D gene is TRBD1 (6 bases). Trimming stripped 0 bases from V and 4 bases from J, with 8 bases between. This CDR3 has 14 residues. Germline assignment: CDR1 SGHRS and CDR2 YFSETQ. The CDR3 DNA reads TGCGCCAGCAGCTTGGGACAGGAATACAATGAGCAGTTCTTC. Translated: CASSLGQEYNEQFF. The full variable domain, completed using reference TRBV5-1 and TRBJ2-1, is KAGVTQTPRYLIKTRGQQVTLSCSPISGHRSVSWYQQTPGQGLQFLFEYFSETQRNKGNFPGRFSGRQFSNSRSEMNVSTLELGDSALYLCASSLGQEYNEQFFGPGTRLTVL.

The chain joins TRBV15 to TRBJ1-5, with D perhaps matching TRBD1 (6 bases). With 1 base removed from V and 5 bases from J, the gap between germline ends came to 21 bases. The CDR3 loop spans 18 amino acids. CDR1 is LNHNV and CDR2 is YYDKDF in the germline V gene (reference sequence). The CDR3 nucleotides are TGTGCCACCAGCAGAGCTCTTGTGGGGGCCGGGGGGCATCAGCCCCAGCATTTT. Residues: CATSRALVGAGGHQPQHF. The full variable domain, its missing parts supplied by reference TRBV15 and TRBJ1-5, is DAMVIQNPRYQVTQFGKPVTLSCSQTLNHNVMYWYQQKSSQAPKLLFHYYDKDFNNEADTPDNFQSRRPNTSFCFLDIRSPGLGDTAMYLCATSRALVGAGGHQPQHFGDGTRLSIL.

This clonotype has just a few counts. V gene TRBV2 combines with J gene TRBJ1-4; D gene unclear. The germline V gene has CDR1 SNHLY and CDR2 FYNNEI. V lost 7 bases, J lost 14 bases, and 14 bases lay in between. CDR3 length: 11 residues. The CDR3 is CASNTLAGLFF. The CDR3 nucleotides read TGTGCCAGCAATACGCTGGCGGGGCTGTTTTTT.

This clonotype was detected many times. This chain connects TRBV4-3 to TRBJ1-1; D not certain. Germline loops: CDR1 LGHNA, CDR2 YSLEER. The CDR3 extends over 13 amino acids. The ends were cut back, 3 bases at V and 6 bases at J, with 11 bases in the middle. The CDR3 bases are TGCGCCAGCAGCCACCTTGGCGGCCCTGAAGCTTTCTTT. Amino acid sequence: CASSHLGGPEAFF.

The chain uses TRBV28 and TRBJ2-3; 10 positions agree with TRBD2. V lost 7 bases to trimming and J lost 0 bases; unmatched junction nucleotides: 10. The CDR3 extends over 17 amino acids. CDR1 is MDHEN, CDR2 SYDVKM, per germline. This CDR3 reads CASKASGGVTSTDTQYF. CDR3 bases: TGTGCCAGCAAGGCTAGCGGGGGAGTAACTAGCACAGATACGCAGTATTTT. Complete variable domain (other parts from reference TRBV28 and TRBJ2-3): DVKVTQSSRYLVKRTGEKVFLECVQDMDHENMFWYRQDPGLGLRLIYFSYDVKMKEKGDIPEGYSVSREKKERFSLILESASTNQTSMYLCASKASGGVTSTDTQYFGPGTRLTVL.

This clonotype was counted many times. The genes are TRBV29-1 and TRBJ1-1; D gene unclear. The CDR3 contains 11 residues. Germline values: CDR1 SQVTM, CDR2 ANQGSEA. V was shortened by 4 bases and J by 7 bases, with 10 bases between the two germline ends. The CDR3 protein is CSVVQAFEAFF. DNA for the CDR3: TGCAGCGTTGTCCAGGCCTTTGAAGCTTTCTTT.

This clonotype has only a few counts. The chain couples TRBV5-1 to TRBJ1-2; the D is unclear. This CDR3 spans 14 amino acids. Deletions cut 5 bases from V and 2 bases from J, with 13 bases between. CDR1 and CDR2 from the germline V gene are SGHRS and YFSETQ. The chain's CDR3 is CASRHLDGNYGYTF. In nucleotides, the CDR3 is TGCGCCAGCAGACATTTGGACGGAAACTATGGCTACACCTTC.

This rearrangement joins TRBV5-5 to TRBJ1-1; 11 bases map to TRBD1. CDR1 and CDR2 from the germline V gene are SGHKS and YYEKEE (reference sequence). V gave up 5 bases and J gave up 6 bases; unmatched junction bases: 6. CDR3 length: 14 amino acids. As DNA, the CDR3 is TGTGCCAGCAGATCAGGACAGGGGGCGCCTGAAGCTTTCTTT. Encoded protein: CASRSGQGAPEAFF.

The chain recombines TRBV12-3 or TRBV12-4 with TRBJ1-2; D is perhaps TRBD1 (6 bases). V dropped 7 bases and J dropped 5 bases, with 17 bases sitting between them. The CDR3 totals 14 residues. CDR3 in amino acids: CASNLLGGTYGYTF. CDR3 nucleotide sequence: TGTGCCAGCAATCTCTTAGGGGGGACATATGGCTACACCTTC.

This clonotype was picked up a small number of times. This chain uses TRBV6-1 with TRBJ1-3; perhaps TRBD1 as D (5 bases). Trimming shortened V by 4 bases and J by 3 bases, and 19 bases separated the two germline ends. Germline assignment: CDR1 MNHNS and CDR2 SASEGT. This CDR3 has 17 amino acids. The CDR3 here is CASSAYSGSLDGNTIYF. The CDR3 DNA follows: TGTGCCAGCAGTGCGTACTCAGGGTCCCTTGATGGAAACACCATATATTTT.

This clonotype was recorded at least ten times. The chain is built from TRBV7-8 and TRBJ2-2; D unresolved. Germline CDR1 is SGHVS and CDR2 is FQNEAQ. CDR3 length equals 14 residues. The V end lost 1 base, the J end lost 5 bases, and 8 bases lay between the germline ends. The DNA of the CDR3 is TGTGCCAGCAGCTTAGTGGTAACGACCGGGGAGCTGTTTTTT. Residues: CASSLVVTTGELFF. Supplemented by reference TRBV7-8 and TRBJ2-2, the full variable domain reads GAGVSQSPRYKVAKRGQDVALRCDPISGHVSLFWYQQALGQGPEFLTYFQNEAQLDKSGLPSDRFFAERPEGSVSTLKIQRTQQEDSAVYLCASSLVVTTGELFFGEGSRLTVL.